The clone carrying this TCR beta chain was picked up many times. What it recognizes is unknown. This specimen comes from a study of molecular identifiers for immune sequencing clone quantification. The CDR3 has 15 amino acids. Looked up from germline, CDR1 is MNHNY and CDR2 is SVGAGI (reference sequence). Between the trimmed V and J ends, which lost 0 bases and 7 bases, there was a span of 15 bases. Bulk libraries came from a prior protocol with listed TCR primers. From the PCR reads, TCRdb called clonotypes with MiXCR, one entry per CDR3 protein. The repertoire holds about 65,000 distinct CDR3 sequences, with around a sixth as singletons. The study, taken as a whole, reports: Barcode sharing among identical TCR molecules could make large clones appear smaller.

This chain connects TRBV6-6 to TRBJ1-2; no firm D call. The sequenced sample consisted of naive CD8+ T cells from blood, with Jurkat cell RNA spiked in. This sample's subset: FACS-sorted CD8+CD4-CCR7+CD45RA+ naive T cells. The sequence derives from a human donor in good health. Some libraries in this study had Jurkat cell RNA spiked in. The CDR3: CASSYSKRSPIGYTF. As DNA, the CDR3 is TGTGCCAGCAGTTACTCGAAACGGTCCCCTATTGGCTACACCTTC.